This record concerns one T cell receptor beta chain sequence. The target antigen is unknown. This CDR3 comprises 15 residues. In germline, CDR1 is SGHTA, CDR2 FQGNSA. The source of the sample is a study of CXCR3-negative and CXCR3-positive naive CD8 T cells. Points from the study as a whole: Expression of CXCR3 was partially reduced after cryopreservation, and fresh PBMCs were used in most assays. CXCR3-expressing naive cells carried TRB CDR3s more hydrophobic than those of CXCR3-negative naive cells.

The method, 5' RACE with UMI labels, was used to prepare the TRB cDNA libraries. TCRdb reanalyzed the 5' RACE reads and collapses them to one entry per CDR3 protein, without DNA. The sample table includes over 95,000 distinct CDR3 sequences. The chain links TRBV7-2 to TRBJ2-7; TCRdb reports TRBD2, a call that lacks DNA to check it against. The sequencing sample was made of naive CXCR3+ CD8+ T cells from blood. The subset was: CD45RO-CCR7+CD27+CD95- naive CD8+ T cells expressing CXCR3 (TNR3+). This receptor was obtained from a human donor in good health. Some clones in this sample may be carry-over from other donors' samples. The CDR3 region is CASSPTLGLSYEQYF.